A selection of T cell receptor beta chains follows, all from one sample in a study of control samples from healthy donors and cancer patients. Profiled with immunoSEQ multiplex PCR; TCRdb holds only in-frame clones, not every one. The repertoire holds roughly 70,000 clones, with less than 95% as singletons. Sequenced: blood. These receptors all stem from a woman between 25 and 40 years old in good health. Each CDR3 is given with its conserved first and last residue. The order of the fields is J gene, V gene, D gene, clone size, CDR3 DNA, CDR3 protein. A D gene is named only where the DNA matches it firmly. Part of the rows lack a size; the others show once, few, many or a class for expanded clones.

j_gene: TRBJ1-4; v_gene: TRBV20-1; d_gene: -; abundance: -; CDR3nt: TGCAGTGCTAGTCTTACAACTAATGAAAAACTGTTTTTT; CDR3aa: CSASLTTNEKLFF
j_gene: TRBJ2-5; v_gene: TRBV4-2; d_gene: TRBD2; abundance: -; CDR3nt: TGTGCCAGCAGCCAGTATTATAGCGGGGGGGCTGAAGAGACCCAGTACTTC; CDR3aa: CASSQYYSGGAEETQYF
j_gene: TRBJ1-5; v_gene: TRBV27; d_gene: TRBD1; abundance: -; CDR3nt: TGTGCCAGCAGTTCGACAGGGGGCCGTCAGCCCCAGCATTTT; CDR3aa: CASSSTGGRQPQHF
j_gene: TRBJ2-3; v_gene: TRBV30; d_gene: -; abundance: -; CDR3nt: TGTGCCTGGAGTGTACAAGATACGCAGTATTTT; CDR3aa: CAWSVQDTQYF
j_gene: TRBJ2-2; v_gene: TRBV19; d_gene: -; abundance: -; CDR3nt: TGTGCCAGTAGTTATGACTACAACACCGGGGAGCTGTTTTTT; CDR3aa: CASSYDYNTGELFF
j_gene: TRBJ1-5; v_gene: TRBV19; d_gene: -; abundance: -; CDR3nt: TGTGCCAGTACCCGGACATCCTATAGCAATCAGCCCCAGCATTTT; CDR3aa: CASTRTSYSNQPQHF
j_gene: TRBJ1-2; v_gene: TRBV2; d_gene: TRBD1; abundance: once; CDR3nt: TGTGCCAGCAAGGGGACAGGGGGCTACTATGGCTACACCTTC; CDR3aa: CASKGTGGYYGYTF
j_gene: TRBJ1-5; v_gene: TRBV2; d_gene: -; abundance: -; CDR3nt: TGTGCCAGCAGTGATGGCGGGGGGGACAATCAGCCCCAGCATTTT; CDR3aa: CASSDGGGDNQPQHF
j_gene: TRBJ2-5; v_gene: TRBV29-1; d_gene: -; abundance: -; CDR3nt: TGCAGCGTTCCACCTACAGGGCACGAGACCCAGTACTTC; CDR3aa: CSVPPTGHETQYF
j_gene: TRBJ2-1; v_gene: TRBV12-3/TRBV12-4; d_gene: -; abundance: -; CDR3nt: TGTGCCAGCAGTTTTGTCAATGAGCAGTTCTTC; CDR3aa: CASSFVNEQFF
j_gene: TRBJ2-7; v_gene: TRBV6-5; d_gene: -; abundance: -; CDR3nt: TGTGCCAGCAGTTACAACCTGGACCCCGCTTACGAGCAGTACTTC; CDR3aa: CASSYNLDPAYEQYF
j_gene: TRBJ2-3; v_gene: TRBV2; d_gene: -; abundance: -; CDR3nt: TGTGCCAGCAGTGGGCTCGGATCTTTCACAGATACGCAGTATTTT; CDR3aa: CASSGLGSFTDTQYF
j_gene: TRBJ1-4; v_gene: TRBV28; d_gene: TRBD1; abundance: -; CDR3nt: TGTGCCATCCAAACCGCGGGACAGGGGAGTGAAAAACTGTTTTTT; CDR3aa: CAIQTAGQGSEKLFF
j_gene: TRBJ2-3; v_gene: TRBV18; d_gene: TRBD2; abundance: -; CDR3nt: TGTGCCAGCTCACCGCTAGCGGGGGCCCCCTATAGCACAGATACGCAGTATTTT; CDR3aa: CASSPLAGAPYSTDTQYF
j_gene: TRBJ2-3; v_gene: TRBV15; d_gene: TRBD2; abundance: -; CDR3nt: TGTGCCACCAGCAGAGACCTAGCGGGACCGCAGGGACCCACGCGCACAGATACGCAGTATTTT; CDR3aa: CATSRDLAGPQGPTRTDTQYF
j_gene: TRBJ1-2; v_gene: TRBV19; d_gene: TRBD1; abundance: -; CDR3nt: TGTGCCAGTACCCTAGCCCAGGGGGCGGACTATGGCTACACCTTC; CDR3aa: CASTLAQGADYGYTF
j_gene: TRBJ2-5; v_gene: TRBV6-5; d_gene: TRBD2; abundance: -; CDR3nt: TGTGCCAGCTCCCCAGCGGGGGTGGTTCAAGAGACCCAGTACTTC; CDR3aa: CASSPAGVVQETQYF
j_gene: TRBJ2-7; v_gene: TRBV27; d_gene: TRBD1; abundance: -; CDR3nt: TGTGCCAGCAGTCTGACAGGGGGCGCGGTGGTTCCCTACGAGCAGTACTTC; CDR3aa: CASSLTGGAVVPYEQYF
j_gene: TRBJ1-1; v_gene: TRBV7-2; d_gene: -; abundance: once; CDR3nt: TGTGCCAGCAGCTACCGGACAGCAAACACTGAAGCTTTCTTT; CDR3aa: CASSYRTANTEAFF
j_gene: TRBJ2-2; v_gene: TRBV7-3; d_gene: TRBD2; abundance: -; CDR3nt: TGTGCCAGCAGCTTTCGCGGGGGGGCCGCGAACACCGGGGAGCTGTTTTTT; CDR3aa: CASSFRGGAANTGELFF
j_gene: TRBJ1-1; v_gene: TRBV14; d_gene: TRBD1; abundance: once; CDR3nt: TGTGCCAGCAGCCCCCCTCTGGGGACAGGGACCGGCACTGAAGCTTTCTTT; CDR3aa: CASSPPLGTGTGTEAFF
j_gene: TRBJ1-2; v_gene: TRBV6-5; d_gene: -; abundance: -; CDR3nt: TGTGCCAGCAGTTCTCCGGGCCCCGGTCGTGTCTATGGCTACACCTTC; CDR3aa: CASSSPGPGRVYGYTF
j_gene: TRBJ1-6; v_gene: TRBV28; d_gene: TRBD1; abundance: -; CDR3nt: TGTGCCAGCAGTTTCAAGACAGGGCTGGCGAATTCACCCCTCCACTTT; CDR3aa: CASSFKTGLANSPLHF
j_gene: TRBJ2-3; v_gene: TRBV30; d_gene: -; abundance: -; CDR3nt: TGTGCCTGGAGTGTGTTTGGCAGACCGACAGATACGCAGTATTTT; CDR3aa: CAWSVFGRPTDTQYF
j_gene: TRBJ2-1; v_gene: TRBV3-1/TRBV3-2; d_gene: TRBD2; abundance: -; CDR3nt: TGTGCCAGCAGCCAAGGCCCGGCGGGGGGGCTTGAGCAGTTCTTC; CDR3aa: CASSQGPAGGLEQFF
j_gene: TRBJ2-3; v_gene: TRBV28; d_gene: TRBD2; abundance: -; CDR3nt: TGTGCCAGCAGCGTGGGACTAGGGGGCACAGATACGCAGTATTTT; CDR3aa: CASSVGLGGTDTQYF
j_gene: TRBJ1-4; v_gene: TRBV6-5; d_gene: -; abundance: -; CDR3nt: TGTGCCAGCAGCCCGGGGAGGTTAGACGAAAAACTGTTTTTT; CDR3aa: CASSPGRLDEKLFF
j_gene: TRBJ2-2; v_gene: TRBV6-5; d_gene: -; abundance: -; CDR3nt: TGTGCCAGCAGTTACTATGAGGGCACGAACACCGGGGAGCTGTTTTTT; CDR3aa: CASSYYEGTNTGELFF
j_gene: TRBJ2-1; v_gene: TRBV20-1; d_gene: -; abundance: -; CDR3nt: TGCAAGGTTACCGCGGACGAGCAGTTCTTC; CDR3aa: CKVTADEQFF
j_gene: TRBJ2-5; v_gene: TRBV5-1; d_gene: TRBD2; abundance: -; CDR3nt: TGCGCCAGCAGCGGGAGCGGGGGGGCCGAGACCCAGTACTTC; CDR3aa: CASSGSGGAETQYF
j_gene: TRBJ2-2; v_gene: TRBV27; d_gene: -; abundance: -; CDR3nt: TGTGCCAGCCCGTCTTCCTCAGGGGGGCCCGGGGAGCTGTTTTTT; CDR3aa: CASPSSSGGPGELFF
j_gene: TRBJ1-3; v_gene: TRBV19; d_gene: TRBD1; abundance: once; CDR3nt: TGTGCCAGTAGTCCCGGGACAGCAGGAAACACCATATATTTT; CDR3aa: CASSPGTAGNTIYF
j_gene: TRBJ1-2; v_gene: TRBV27; d_gene: -; abundance: -; CDR3nt: TGTGCCAGCACCTCCTCCCACGGACGGGCTTCTAACTATGGCTACACCTTC; CDR3aa: CASTSSHGRASNYGYTF
j_gene: TRBJ2-2; v_gene: TRBV7-3; d_gene: TRBD2; abundance: -; CDR3nt: TGTGCCAGCAGCTTAAGGGGAGGGGACACCGGGGAGCTGTTTTTT; CDR3aa: CASSLRGGDTGELFF
j_gene: TRBJ1-4; v_gene: TRBV5-4; d_gene: -; abundance: -; CDR3nt: TGTGCCAGCAGCTACAGCACAACTAATGAAAAACTGTTTTTT; CDR3aa: CASSYSTTNEKLFF
j_gene: TRBJ2-7; v_gene: TRBV3-1/TRBV3-2; d_gene: TRBD1; abundance: -; CDR3nt: TGTGCCAGCAGCCATGGGACAGTGAGCTCCTACGAGCAGTACTTC; CDR3aa: CASSHGTVSSYEQYF
j_gene: TRBJ2-1; v_gene: TRBV2; d_gene: TRBD2; abundance: -; CDR3nt: TGTGCCAGCAGGGTAGCGGGGGATGACAATGAGCAGTTCTTC; CDR3aa: CASRVAGDDNEQFF
j_gene: TRBJ1-3; v_gene: TRBV19; d_gene: TRBD1; abundance: once; CDR3nt: TGTGCCAGTAGTCGAGGGACAGTTGGAAACACCATATATTTT; CDR3aa: CASSRGTVGNTIYF
j_gene: TRBJ2-5; v_gene: TRBV6-6; d_gene: -; abundance: -; CDR3nt: TGTGCCAGCAGTCTACTCGGCTTTTACCGGGCTGGAGGAGAGACCCAGTACTTC; CDR3aa: CASSLLGFYRAGGETQYF
j_gene: TRBJ1-1; v_gene: TRBV28; d_gene: TRBD1; abundance: -; CDR3nt: TGTGCCGGCAGCAGGACAGGGGGCTTCGCTGAAGCTTTCTTT; CDR3aa: CAGSRTGGFAEAFF
j_gene: TRBJ1-1; v_gene: TRBV24-1; d_gene: -; abundance: -; CDR3nt: TGTGCCACCAGTGGGCAATACACTGAAGCTTTCTTT; CDR3aa: CATSGQYTEAFF
j_gene: TRBJ1-4; v_gene: TRBV10-3; d_gene: -; abundance: few; CDR3nt: TGTGCCATCAGTGAGTCCCCAGGGGCGAGCGAAAAACTGTTTTTT; CDR3aa: CAISESPGASEKLFF
j_gene: TRBJ1-2; v_gene: TRBV7-3; d_gene: -; abundance: -; CDR3nt: TGTGCCAGCAGCTACGACAGGCTAGATGGCTACACCTTC; CDR3aa: CASSYDRLDGYTF
j_gene: TRBJ1-3; v_gene: TRBV3-1/TRBV3-2; d_gene: -; abundance: -; CDR3nt: TGTGCCAGCAGCCAGCTCGGGACCGGAAACACCATATATTTT; CDR3aa: CASSQLGTGNTIYF
j_gene: TRBJ1-2; v_gene: TRBV2; d_gene: -; abundance: once; CDR3nt: TGTGCCAGCACCCTAACTGGGGCTAACTATGGCTACACCTTC; CDR3aa: CASTLTGANYGYTF
j_gene: TRBJ1-6; v_gene: TRBV27; d_gene: -; abundance: -; CDR3nt: TGTGCCAGCACTCAAAACGGGGATGGCAATTCACCCCTCCACTTT; CDR3aa: CASTQNGDGNSPLHF
j_gene: TRBJ2-6; v_gene: TRBV15; d_gene: -; abundance: -; CDR3nt: TGTGCCACCAGCAGAGGCAGCTCTGGGGCCAACGTCCTGACTTTC; CDR3aa: CATSRGSSGANVLTF